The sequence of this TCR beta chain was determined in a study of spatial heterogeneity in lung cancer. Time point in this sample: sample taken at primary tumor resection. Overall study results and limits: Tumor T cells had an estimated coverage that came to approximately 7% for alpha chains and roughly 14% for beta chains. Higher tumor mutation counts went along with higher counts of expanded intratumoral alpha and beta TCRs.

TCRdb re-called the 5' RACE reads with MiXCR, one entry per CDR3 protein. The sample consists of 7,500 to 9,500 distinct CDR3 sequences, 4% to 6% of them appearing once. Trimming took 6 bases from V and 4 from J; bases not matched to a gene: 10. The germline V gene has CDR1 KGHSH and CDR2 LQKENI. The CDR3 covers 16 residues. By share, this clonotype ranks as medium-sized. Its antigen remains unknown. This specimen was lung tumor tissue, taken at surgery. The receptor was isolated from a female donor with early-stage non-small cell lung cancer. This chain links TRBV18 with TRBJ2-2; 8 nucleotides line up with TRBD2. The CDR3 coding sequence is TGTGCCAGCTCGCTACTCCGGGAGGGCGGCACCGGGGAGCTGTTTTTT. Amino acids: CASSLLREGGTGELFF.